This TCR beta chain was captured by sequencing in a study of patients and donors after allogeneic stem cell transplantation. One entry per CDR3 protein results from TCRdb running MiXCR on the RT-PCR reads. The repertoire holds over 400,000 distinct CDR3 sequences, roughly 17% seen once, with just over 7% in the top ten. The V end lost 7 bases, the J end lost 1 base, and 13 bases lay between the germline ends. The CDR3 sequence is 14 residues long. This TCR came from a human donor who was either an allogeneic HSCT recipient or a stem cell or donor lymphocyte infusion donor (not recorded which). It is not recorded whose cells these are; they may come from a transplant donor. Sequencing used blood, either unsorted or a sorted T cell fraction (not recorded which). The V and J genes are TRBV12-3 or TRBV12-4 and TRBJ1-1; perhaps TRBD1 as D (6 bases). The CDR3 DNA sequence: TGTGCCAGCACCCCTGGACAGACGAACACTGAAGCTTTCTTT. Its translation is CASTPGQTNTEAFF.